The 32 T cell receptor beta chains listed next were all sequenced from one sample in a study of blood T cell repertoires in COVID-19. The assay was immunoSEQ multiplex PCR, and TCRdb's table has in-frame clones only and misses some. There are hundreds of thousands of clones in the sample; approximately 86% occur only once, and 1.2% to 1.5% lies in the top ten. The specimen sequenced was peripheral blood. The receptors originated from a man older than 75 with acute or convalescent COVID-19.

The CDR3 loop is CASSLEGENNSPLHF. The CDR3 DNA reads TGCGCCAGCAGCTTGGAGGGGGAAAATAATTCACCCCTCCACTTT. The chain uses TRBV5-1 and TRBJ1-6, with D perhaps TRBD1 (6 bases). The CDR3 is made up of 15 amino acids. Germline loops: CDR1 SGHRS, CDR2 YFSETQ. V lost 0 bases and J 5 bases, leaving 9 bases between the germline ends.

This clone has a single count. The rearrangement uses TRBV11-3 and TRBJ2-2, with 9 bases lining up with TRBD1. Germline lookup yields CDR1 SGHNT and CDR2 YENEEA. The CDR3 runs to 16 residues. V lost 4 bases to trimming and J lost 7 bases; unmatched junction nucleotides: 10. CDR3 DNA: TGTGCCAGCAGCTCAGGGACAGGGTTCGACGGCGGGGAGCTGTTTTTT. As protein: CASSSGTGFDGGELFF.

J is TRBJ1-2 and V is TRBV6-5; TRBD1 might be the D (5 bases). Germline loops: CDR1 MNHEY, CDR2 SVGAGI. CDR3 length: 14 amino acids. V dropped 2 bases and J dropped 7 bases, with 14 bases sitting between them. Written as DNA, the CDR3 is TGTGCCAGCAGTTACGCCGGGACTCAGAGTGGCTACACCTTC. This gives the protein CASSYAGTQSGYTF.

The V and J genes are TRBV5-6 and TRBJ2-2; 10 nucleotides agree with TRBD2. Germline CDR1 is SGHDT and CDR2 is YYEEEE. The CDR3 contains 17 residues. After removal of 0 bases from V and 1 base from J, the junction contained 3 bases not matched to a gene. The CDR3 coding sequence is TGTGCCAGCAGCTTGGCCGGGACTAGCGTGAACACCGGGGAGCTGTTTTTT. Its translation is CASSLAGTSVNTGELFF.

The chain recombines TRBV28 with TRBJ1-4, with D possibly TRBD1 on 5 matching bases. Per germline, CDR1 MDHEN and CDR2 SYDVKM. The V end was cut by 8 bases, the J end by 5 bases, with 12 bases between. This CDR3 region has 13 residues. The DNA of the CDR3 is TGTGCCAGCGGAGGGACGGTGAATGAAAAACTGTTTTTT. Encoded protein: CASGGTVNEKLFF.

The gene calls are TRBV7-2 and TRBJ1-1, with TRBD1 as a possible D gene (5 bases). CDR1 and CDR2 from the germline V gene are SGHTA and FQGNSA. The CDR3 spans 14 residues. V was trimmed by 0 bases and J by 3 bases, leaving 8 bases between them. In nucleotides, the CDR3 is TGTGCCAGCAGCTTAGCCGGGGGGTACACTGAAGCTTTCTTT. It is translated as CASSLAGGYTEAFF.

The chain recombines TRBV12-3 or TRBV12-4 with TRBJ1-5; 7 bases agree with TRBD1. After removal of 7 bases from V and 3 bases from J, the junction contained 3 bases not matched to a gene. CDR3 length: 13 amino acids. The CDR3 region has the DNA TGTGCCAGCAATGACAGGGACAATCAGCCCCAGCATTTT. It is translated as CASNDRDNQPQHF.

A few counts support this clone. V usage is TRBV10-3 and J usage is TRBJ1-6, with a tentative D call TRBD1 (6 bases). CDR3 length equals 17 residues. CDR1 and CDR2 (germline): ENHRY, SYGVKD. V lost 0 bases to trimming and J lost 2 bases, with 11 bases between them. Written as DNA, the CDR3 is TGTGCCATCAGTGAGTCGAACACAGGGACCTATAATTCACCCCTCCACTTT. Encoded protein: CAISESNTGTYNSPLHF.

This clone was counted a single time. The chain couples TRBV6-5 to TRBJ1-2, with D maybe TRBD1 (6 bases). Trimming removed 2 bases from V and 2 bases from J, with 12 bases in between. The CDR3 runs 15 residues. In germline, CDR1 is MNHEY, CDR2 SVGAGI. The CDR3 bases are TGTGCCAGCAGTTACGACAGGACAACCAACTATGGCTACACCTTC. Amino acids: CASSYDRTTNYGYTF.

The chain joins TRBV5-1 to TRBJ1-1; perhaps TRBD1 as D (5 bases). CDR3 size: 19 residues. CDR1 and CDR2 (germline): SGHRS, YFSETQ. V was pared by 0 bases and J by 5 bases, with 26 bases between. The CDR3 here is CASSLGDSGGRYSRTEAFF. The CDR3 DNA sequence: TGCGCCAGCAGCTTGGGTGATTCCGGGGGTCGTTATAGCCGGACTGAAGCTTTCTTT.

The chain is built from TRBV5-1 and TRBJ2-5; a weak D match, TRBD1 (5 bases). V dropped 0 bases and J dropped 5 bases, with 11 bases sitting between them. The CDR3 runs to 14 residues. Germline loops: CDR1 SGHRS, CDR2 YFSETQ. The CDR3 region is CASSLVQGRETQYF. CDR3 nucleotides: TGCGCCAGCAGCTTGGTCCAGGGTAGGGAGACCCAGTACTTC.

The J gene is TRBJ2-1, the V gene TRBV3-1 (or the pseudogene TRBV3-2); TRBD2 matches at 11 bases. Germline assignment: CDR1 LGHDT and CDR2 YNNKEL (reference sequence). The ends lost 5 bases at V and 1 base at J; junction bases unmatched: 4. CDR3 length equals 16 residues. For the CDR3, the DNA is TGTGCCAGCAGCACGACTAGCGGGAAGTCCTACAATGAGCAGTTCTTC. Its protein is CASSTTSGKSYNEQFF.

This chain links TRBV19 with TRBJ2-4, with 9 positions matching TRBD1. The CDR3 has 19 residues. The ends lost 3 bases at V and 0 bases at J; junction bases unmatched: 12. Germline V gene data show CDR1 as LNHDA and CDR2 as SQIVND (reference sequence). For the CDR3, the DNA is TGTGCCAGTAGTATTCGGGACAGGGAGACTCAAATAGCCAAAAACATTCAGTACTTC. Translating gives CASSIRDRETQIAKNIQYF.

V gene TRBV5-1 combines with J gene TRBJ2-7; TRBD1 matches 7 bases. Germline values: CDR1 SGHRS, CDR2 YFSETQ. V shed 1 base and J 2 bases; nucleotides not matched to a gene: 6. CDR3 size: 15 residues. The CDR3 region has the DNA TGCGCCAGCAGCTTGATCGTACAGGGGACCTACGAGCAGTACTTC. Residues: CASSLIVQGTYEQYF.

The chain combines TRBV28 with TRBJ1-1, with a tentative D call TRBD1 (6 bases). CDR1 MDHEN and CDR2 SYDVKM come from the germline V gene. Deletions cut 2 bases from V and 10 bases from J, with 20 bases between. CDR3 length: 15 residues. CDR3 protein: CASSLPEIIQGRAFF. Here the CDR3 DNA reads TGTGCCAGCAGTTTACCCGAAATTATACAGGGCAGAGCTTTCTTT.

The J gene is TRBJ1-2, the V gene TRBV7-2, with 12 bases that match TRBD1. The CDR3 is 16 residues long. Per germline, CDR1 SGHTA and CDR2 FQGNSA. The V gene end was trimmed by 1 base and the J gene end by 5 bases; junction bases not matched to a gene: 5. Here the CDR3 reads CASSLGGTGGVYGYTF. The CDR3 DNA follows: TGTGCCAGCAGCTTAGGGGGGACAGGGGGCGTGTATGGCTACACCTTC.

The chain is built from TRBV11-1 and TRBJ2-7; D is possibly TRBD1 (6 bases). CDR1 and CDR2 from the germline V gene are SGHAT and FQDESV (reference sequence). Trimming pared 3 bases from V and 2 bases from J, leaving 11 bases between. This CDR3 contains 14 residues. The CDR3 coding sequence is TGTGCCAGCAGCTTCAACAGGGTAACCTACGAGCAGTACTTC. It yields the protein CASSFNRVTYEQYF.

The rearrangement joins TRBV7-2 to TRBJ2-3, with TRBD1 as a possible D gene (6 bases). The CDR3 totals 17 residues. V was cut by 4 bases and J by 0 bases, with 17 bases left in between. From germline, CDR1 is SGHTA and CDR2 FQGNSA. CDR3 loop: CASSYPGQRISTDTQYF. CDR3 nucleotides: TGTGCCAGCAGCTACCCCGGACAGCGAATTAGCACAGATACGCAGTATTTT.

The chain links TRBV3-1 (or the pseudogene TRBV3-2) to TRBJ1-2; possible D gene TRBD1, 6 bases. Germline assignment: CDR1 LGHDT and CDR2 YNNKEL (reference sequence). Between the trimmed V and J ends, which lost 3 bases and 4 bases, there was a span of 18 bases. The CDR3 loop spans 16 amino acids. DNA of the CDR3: TGTGCCAGCAGCCAGCGGACAGCCAAAAAGGCCTATGGCTACACCTTC. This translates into CASSQRTAKKAYGYTF.

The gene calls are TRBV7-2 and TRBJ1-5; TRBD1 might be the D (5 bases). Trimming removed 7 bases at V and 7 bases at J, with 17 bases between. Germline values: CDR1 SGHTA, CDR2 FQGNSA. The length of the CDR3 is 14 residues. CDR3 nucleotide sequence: TGTGCCAGCACCCAAGGTGGGGGGGGGCAGCCCCAGCATTTT. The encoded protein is CASTQGGGGQPQHF.

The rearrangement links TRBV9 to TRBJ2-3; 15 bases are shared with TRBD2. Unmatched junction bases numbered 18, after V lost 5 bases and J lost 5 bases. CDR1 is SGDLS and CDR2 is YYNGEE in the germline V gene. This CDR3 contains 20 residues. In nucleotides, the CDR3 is TGTGCCAGCAGTCTTTTACCGGGACTAGCGGGAGGCTCGGGAAAAGATACGCAGTATTTT. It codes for CASSLLPGLAGGSGKDTQYF.

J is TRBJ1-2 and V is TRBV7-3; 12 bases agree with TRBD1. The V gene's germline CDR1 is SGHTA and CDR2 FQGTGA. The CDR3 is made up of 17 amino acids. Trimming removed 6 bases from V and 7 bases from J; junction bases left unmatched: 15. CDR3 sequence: CASSTPERDRGQVGYTF. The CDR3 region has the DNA TGTGCCAGCAGTACCCCCGAAAGGGACAGGGGGCAGGTTGGCTACACCTTC.

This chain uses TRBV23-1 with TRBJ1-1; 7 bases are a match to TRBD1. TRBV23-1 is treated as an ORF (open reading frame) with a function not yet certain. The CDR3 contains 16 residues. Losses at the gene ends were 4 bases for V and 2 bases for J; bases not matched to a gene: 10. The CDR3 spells CASSPRGQVQNTEAFF. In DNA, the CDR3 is TGCGCCAGCAGTCCTCGAGGACAGGTCCAAAACACTGAAGCTTTCTTT.

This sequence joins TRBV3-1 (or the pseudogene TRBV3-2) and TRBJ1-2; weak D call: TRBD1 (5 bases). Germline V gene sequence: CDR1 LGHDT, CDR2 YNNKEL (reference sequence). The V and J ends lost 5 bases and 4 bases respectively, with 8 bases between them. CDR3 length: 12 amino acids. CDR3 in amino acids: CASSGTSYGYTF. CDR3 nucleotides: TGTGCCAGCAGCGGGACTTCCTATGGCTACACCTTC.

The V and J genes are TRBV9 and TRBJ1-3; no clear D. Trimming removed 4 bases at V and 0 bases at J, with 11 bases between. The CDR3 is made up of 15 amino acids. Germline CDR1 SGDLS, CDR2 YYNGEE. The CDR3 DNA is TGTGCCAGCAGCTCCCAGGTAACCTCTGGAAACACCATATATTTT. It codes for CASSSQVTSGNTIYF.

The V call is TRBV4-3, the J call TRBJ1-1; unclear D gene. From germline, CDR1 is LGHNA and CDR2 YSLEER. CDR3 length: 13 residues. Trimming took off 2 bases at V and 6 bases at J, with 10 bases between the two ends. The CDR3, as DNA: TGCGCCAGCAGCCAAAAAAGAGGCTCTGAAGCTTTCTTT. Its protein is CASSQKRGSEAFF.

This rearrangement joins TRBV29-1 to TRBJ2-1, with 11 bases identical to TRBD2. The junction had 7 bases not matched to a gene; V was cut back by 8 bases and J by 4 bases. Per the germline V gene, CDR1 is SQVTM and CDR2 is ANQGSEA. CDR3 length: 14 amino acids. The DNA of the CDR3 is TGCAGCACCGTGACTAGCGGGGTTTACAATGAGCAGTTCTTC. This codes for CSTVTSGVYNEQFF.

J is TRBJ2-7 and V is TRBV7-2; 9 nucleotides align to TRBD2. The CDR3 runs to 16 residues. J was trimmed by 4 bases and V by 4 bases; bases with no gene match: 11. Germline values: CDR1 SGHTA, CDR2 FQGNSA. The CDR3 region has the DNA TGTGCCAGCAGCTCCTCCATAGCGGGGGCGATTTACGAGCAGTACTTC. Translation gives CASSSSIAGAIYEQYF.

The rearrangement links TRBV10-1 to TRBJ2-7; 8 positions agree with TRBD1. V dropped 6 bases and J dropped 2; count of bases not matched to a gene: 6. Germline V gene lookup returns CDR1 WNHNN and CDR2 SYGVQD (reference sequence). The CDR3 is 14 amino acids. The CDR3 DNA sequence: TGCGCCAGCAGGCCGGGACAGGACGCCTACGAGCAGTACTTC. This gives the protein CASRPGQDAYEQYF.

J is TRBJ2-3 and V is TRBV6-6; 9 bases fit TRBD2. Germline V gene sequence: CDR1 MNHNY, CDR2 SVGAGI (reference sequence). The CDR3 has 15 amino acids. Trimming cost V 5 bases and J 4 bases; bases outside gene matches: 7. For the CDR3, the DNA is TGTGCCAGCAGTGATAGCGGGAGTGTGTCAGATACGCAGTATTTT. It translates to CASSDSGSVSDTQYF.

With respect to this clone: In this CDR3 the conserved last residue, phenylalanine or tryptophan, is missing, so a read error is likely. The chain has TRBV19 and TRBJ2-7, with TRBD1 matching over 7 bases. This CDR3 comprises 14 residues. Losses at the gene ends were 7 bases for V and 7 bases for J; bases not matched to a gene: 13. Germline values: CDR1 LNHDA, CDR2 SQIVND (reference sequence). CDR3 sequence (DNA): TGTGCCAGTACCCTGACAGGGAGAGCGAGGGAGCAGTACTGC. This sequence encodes CASTLTGRAREQYC.

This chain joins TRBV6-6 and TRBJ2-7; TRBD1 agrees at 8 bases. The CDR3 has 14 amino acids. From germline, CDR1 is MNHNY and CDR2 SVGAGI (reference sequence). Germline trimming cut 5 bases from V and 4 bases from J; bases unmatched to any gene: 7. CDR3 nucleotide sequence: TGTGCCAGCAGTCCTCGGGACAGGTCTTACGAGCAGTACTTC. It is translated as CASSPRDRSYEQYF.